Below, 8 T cell receptor beta chains from the same sample are listed, as sequenced in a study of control samples from healthy donors and cancer patients. The data were produced by immunoSEQ multiplex PCR, yet TCRdb's version contains in-frame clones alone and is incomplete. Here the sample spans about 95,000 clones, just over 90% being singletons. The sequencing sample was made of blood. The source is a woman aged 30 to 39 in good health.

The V call is TRBV28, the J call TRBJ1-5; the D is unclear. The CDR3 spans 12 residues. CDR1 and CDR2 from the germline V gene are MDHEN and SYDVKM. V was clipped by 6 bases and J by 3 bases, with 6 bases between them. CDR3 coding DNA: TGTGCCAGCAGGCGACCCAATCAGCCCCAGCATTTT. Amino acid sequence: CASRRPNQPQHF.

The CDR3 nucleotides are TGTGCCAGTAGTATGTGGACAGCGGACGAAAAACTGTTTTTT. Its protein product is CASSMWTADEKLFF. This rearrangement joins TRBV19 to TRBJ1-4, with D possibly being TRBD1 (6 bases). The V end lost 3 bases, the J end lost 8 bases, and 13 bases lay between the germline ends. CDR3 length: 14 amino acids. CDR1 and CDR2 (germline): LNHDA, SQIVND (reference sequence). Full variable domain (remainder filled in from reference TRBV19 and TRBJ1-4): DGGITQSPKYLFRKEGQNVTLSCEQNLNHDAMYWYRQDPGQGLRLIYYSQIVNDFQKGDIAEGYSVSREKKESFPLTVTSAQKNPTAFYLCASSMWTADEKLFFGSGTQLSVL.

This rearrangement joins TRBV2 to TRBJ2-3; D may be TRBD2 (5 bases). Germline CDR1 is SNHLY and CDR2 is FYNNEI. Trimming shortened V by 3 bases and J by 3 bases, and 13 bases separated the two germline ends. The CDR3 runs 15 residues. Here the CDR3 reads CASSDGGLSTDTQYF. CDR3 in DNA: TGTGCCAGCAGTGATGGAGGCTTAAGTACAGATACGCAGTATTTT.

V is TRBV6-5 and J is TRBJ1-3; no clear D. The CDR3 has 15 residues. V was cut by 2 bases and J by 2 bases, with 10 bases left in between. Germline lookup yields CDR1 MNHEY and CDR2 SVGAGI. This CDR3 is CASSYTGKAGNTIYF. DNA for the CDR3: TGTGCCAGCAGTTACACCGGGAAGGCTGGAAACACCATATATTTT.

The chain combines TRBV28 with TRBJ2-4; tentatively, D is TRBD1 or TRBD2 (5 bases each). Trimming left V 7 bases short and J 6 bases short, with 10 bases between. Germline CDR1 is MDHEN and CDR2 is SYDVKM. The CDR3 is 12 amino acids. CDR3: CASNLRGNIQYF. The CDR3 nucleotides are TGTGCCAGCAACCTGAGGGGAAACATTCAGTACTTC. The variable domain in full, with the rest retrieved from reference TRBV28 and TRBJ2-4, is DVKVTQSSRYLVKRTGEKVFLECVQDMDHENMFWYRQDPGLGLRLIYFSYDVKMKEKGDIPEGYSVSREKKERFSLILESASTNQTSMYLCASNLRGNIQYFGAGTRLSVL.

V usage is TRBV27 and J usage is TRBJ2-2; 10 nucleotides agree with TRBD2. CDR3 size: 15 residues. J gave up 2 bases and V 9 bases, and 6 bases lay outside the gene matches. Germline CDR1 and CDR2: MNHEY and SMNVEV (reference sequence). CDR3 region: CASRASGRNTGELFF. In DNA form, the CDR3 reads TGTGCCAGTAGAGCTAGCGGGAGAAACACCGGGGAGCTGTTTTTT.

This sequence joins TRBV27 and TRBJ1-5; D call uncertain. This CDR3 comprises 14 residues. Trimming took off 3 bases at V and 7 bases at J, with 13 bases between the two ends. Germline V gene data show CDR1 as MNHEY and CDR2 as SMNVEV (reference sequence). The CDR3 sequence is CASSFKDSRQPQHF. The CDR3 DNA reads as TGTGCCAGCAGTTTTAAGGATTCCCGGCAGCCCCAGCATTTT.

The chain employs TRBV7-9 and TRBJ1-5; D perhaps matches TRBD1 (5 bases). Germline lookup yields CDR1 SEHNR and CDR2 FQNEAQ (reference sequence). CDR3 size: 14 residues. The V and J ends lost 2 bases and 5 bases respectively, with 10 bases between them. The DNA of the CDR3 is TGTGCCAGCAGCTTATTCGGGGACGATCAGCCCCAGCATTTT. Translating it yields CASSLFGDDQPQHF. The full variable domain, in which reference TRBV7-9 and TRBJ1-5 provide the parts outside the CDR3, is DTGVSQNPRHKITKRGQNVTFRCDPISEHNRLYWYRQTLGQGPEFLTYFQNEAQLEKSRLLSDRFSAERPKGSFSTLEIQRTEQGDSAMYLCASSLFGDDQPQHFGDGTRLSIL.